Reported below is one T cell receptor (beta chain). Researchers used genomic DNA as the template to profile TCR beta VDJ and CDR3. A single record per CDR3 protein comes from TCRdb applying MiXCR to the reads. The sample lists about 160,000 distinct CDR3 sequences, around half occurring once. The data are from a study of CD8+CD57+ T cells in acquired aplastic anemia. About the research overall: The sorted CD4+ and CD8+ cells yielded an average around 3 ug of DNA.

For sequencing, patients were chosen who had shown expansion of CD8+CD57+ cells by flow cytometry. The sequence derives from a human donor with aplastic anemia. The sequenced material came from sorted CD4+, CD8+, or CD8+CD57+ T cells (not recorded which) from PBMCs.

DNA of the CDR3: TGTGCCAGCAGCTGGACACAGAACTACGAGCAGTACTTC. Residues: CASSWTQNYEQYF. This rearrangement joins TRBV7-6 to TRBJ2-7; D perhaps matches TRBD1 (5 bases). This CDR3 comprises 13 residues. Germline V gene lookup returns CDR1 SGHVS and CDR2 FNYEAQ. Trimming removed 4 bases from V and 3 bases from J, with 10 bases in between.